This TCR beta chain originates from a study of T cell responses to AZD1222 COVID-19 vaccine. This CDR3 is built from 14 residues. The ends were cut back, 8 bases at V and 6 bases at J, with 18 bases in the middle. The germline CDR1 and CDR2 sequences are MNHEY and SVGEGT. TCRdb's copy holds only in-frame clones and misses some; the assay was immunoSEQ multiplex PCR. The repertoire includes 99,000 or so clones, roughly 85% of them detected once, and roughly 2.9% sits in the top ten. The clonotype was recovered from an adult in good health. The chain combines TRBV6-2 or TRBV6-3 with TRBJ2-3; D perhaps matches TRBD2 (6 bases). The sequencing used peripheral blood, collected on day 0 of AZD1222 vaccination. The CDR3 here is CASRWGVATDTQYF. In DNA, the CDR3 is TGTGCCAGCCGTTGGGGGGTGGCCACGGATACGCAGTATTTT.